The T cell receptor beta chain described here comes from a study of T cell repertoires in cytomegalovirus infection. Study information: Public signatures in TCR beta pointed to CMV infection and matching HLA type.

Each CDR3 protein is one row after TCRdb ran MiXCR on the reads. The sample lists 400,000 or so distinct CDR3 sequences, roughly 31% occurring once. V dropped 0 bases and J dropped 6 bases, with 15 bases sitting between them. CDR3 length equals 16 residues. Germline V CDR1 and CDR2: MNHEY, SVGEGT. V and J are TRBV6-2 or TRBV6-3 and TRBJ1-5; tentative D call: TRBD1 (5 bases). The clonotype was recovered from a human donor in good health (CMV status not recorded). Some clones in this sample may be carry-over from other donors' samples. Material: PBMCs. For the CDR3, the DNA is TGTGCCAGCAGTTACTCCGGAGGGGTGCGAGTTCAGCCCCAGCATTTT. Amino acid sequence: CASSYSGGVRVQPQHF.